This record looks at one TCR beta chain sequence and its context. The antigen is not known. The sample is drawn from a study of post-analysis software for immune sequencing data. Study outcomes and limitations: Compared with controls, patients showed significantly lower normalized Chao1 diversity.

Unique molecular identifiers had been added to the TCR beta cDNA libraries. TCRdb used MiXCR to reprocess the PCR reads, holding one entry per CDR3 protein. The table includes roughly 800,000 distinct CDR3 sequences, 30% detected once. The material sequenced was blood. The clonotype originates from a girl between 10 and 17 years old with multiple sclerosis.

The CDR3 is CASSPTGAAPYEQYF. The DNA for the CDR3 is TGTGCCAGCAGTCCCACAGGGGCCGCCCCCTACGAGCAGTACTTC. This rearrangement joins TRBV28 to TRBJ2-7; 7 nucleotides line up with TRBD1. CDR3 length: 15 residues. In germline, CDR1 is MDHEN, CDR2 SYDVKM. After removal of 5 bases from V and 2 bases from J, the junction contained 9 bases not matched to a gene.